The clone carrying this T cell receptor beta chain was seen a handful of times. The CDR3 runs to 14 residues. Germline loops: CDR1 SGHNT, CDR2 YYREEE (reference sequence). Trimming removed 2 bases from V and 0 bases from J, with 6 bases in between. Clones were sequenced by immunoSEQ multiplex PCR, and TCRdb holds only the in-frame ones, with some missing. The repertoire includes 20,000 to 25,000 clones, nearly 96% of them detected once, and over 1% sits in the top ten. The sorted conventional CD4+ T cells were CD25-low and CD127-high, with genomic DNA sequenced. This sample is part of a study of regulatory and conventional T cells in RAG deficiency. The sample was also linked to a second study, of regulatory T cells. Per that paper: The primer mix had 52 TRBV and 13 TRBJ primers.

Sample: CD25- CD4+ T cells sorted from blood. The sequence came from a human donor in good health. The chain joins TRBV5-4 to TRBJ1-3; D not resolved. CDR3 DNA: TGTGCCAGCAGCTTCCGGGACTCTGGAAACACCATATATTTT. Its translation is CASSFRDSGNTIYF.